The clone carrying this TCR beta chain was picked up a small number of times. Its target is not known. These data come from a study of regulatory T cells in long-lasting Graves disease. Overall study: Graves' patients (newly diagnosed) had been on antithyroid drugs under 3 months. The study, taken as a whole, reports: With a small sample size, accuracy may have been reduced. Gene preferences differed: TRBV28, TRBJ1-2, TRBJ2-5 in persistent cases.

Germline V gene lookup returns CDR1 MGHRA and CDR2 YSYEKL. V lost 4 bases and J lost 8, with 17 bases in between. This CDR3 region has 14 residues. Arm-PCR of CDR3 regions and iRepertoire HTBI primers were used to build TCR beta libraries. Via MiXCR, TCRdb re-called the multiplex PCR reads, giving one row per CDR3 protein. The sample carries around 330,000 distinct CDR3 sequences, 18% recorded once. Time point described: newly diagnosed GD, antithyroid drugs for less than 3 months. RNA extracted from PBMCs served as the sequencing template. The input for sequencing was peripheral blood mononuclear cells (PBMCs), taken at new diagnosis, from a patient treated with antithyroid drugs. The rearrangement links TRBV4-1 to TRBJ1-2; tentative D call: TRBD1 (6 bases). The clonotype originates from a female donor with Graves disease. As DNA, the CDR3 is TGCGCCAGCAGCCCGCCCGGGGCCAGGGGCGGCTACACCTTC. Translation: CASSPPGARGGYTF.